A single sample gave rise to the 30 T cell receptor beta chains below, sequenced in a study of a mutant IDH1 vaccine in newly diagnosed glioma. Using immunoSEQ multiplex PCR, the repertoire was profiled, and TCRdb retains in-frame clones only, with some absent. The sample yields 30,000 to 40,000 clones, approximately 83% seen once. These receptors' antigens are unknown. Time point of the sample: week 5, during vaccination. In every dose of vaccine, 300 ug of mutant IDH1 20-mer peptide was given alongside topical imiquimod. Source: PBMCs, taken from a glioma patient whose treatment included an IDH1 peptide vaccine. The receptors derive from a man aged 30 to 45 with glioma.

This chain connects TRBV29-1 to TRBJ1-1; TRBD1 matches at 8 bases. Trimming cost V 4 bases and J 0 bases; bases outside gene matches: 7. Germline V gene sequence: CDR1 SQVTM, CDR2 ANQGSEA. This CDR3 has 15 amino acids. This CDR3 is CSVGDRLQMNTEAFF. The CDR3 DNA reads TGCAGCGTTGGGGACAGGCTGCAAATGAACACTGAAGCTTTCTTT.

V gene TRBV10-2 combines with J gene TRBJ2-2; D unresolved. V shed 2 bases and J shed 4 bases, with 17 bases lying between them. Germline loops: CDR1 WSHSY, CDR2 SAAADI. CDR3 length: 17 residues. As DNA, the CDR3 is TGCGCCAGCAGTGAGCCAACAGCTCCTAGATTCACCGGGGAGCTGTTTTTT. Protein sequence: CASSEPTAPRFTGELFF.

The chain is built from TRBV30 and TRBJ2-1; D unresolved. The CDR3 totals 15 residues. Germline CDR1 GTSNPN, CDR2 SVGIG (reference sequence). V was clipped by 0 bases and J by 10 bases, with 19 bases between them. The DNA for the CDR3 is TGTGCCTGGAGTGTGGGTTCCAGCACGTCTAGGGAGCAGTTCTTC. Its translation is CAWSVGSSTSREQFF.

The chain is built from TRBV29-1 and TRBJ2-7; D uncertain. Trimming pared 1 base from V and 0 bases from J, leaving 7 bases between. Germline-derived CDR1 and CDR2 are SQVTM and ANQGSEA. This CDR3 comprises 13 residues. CDR3 coding DNA: TGCAGCGTTGAAGCTCAGAACTCCTACGAGCAGTACTTC. Its protein product is CSVEAQNSYEQYF.

The chain joins TRBV7-8 to TRBJ2-7; maybe TRBD1 (6 bases). V lost 4 bases and J 6 bases, leaving 16 bases between the germline ends. The germline gives CDR1 SGHVS, CDR2 FQNEAQ. This CDR3 has 14 residues. CDR3 protein: CASSSYREGSEQYF. The CDR3, as DNA: TGTGCCAGCAGCTCTTACAGGGAAGGAAGCGAGCAGTACTTC.

CDR3 sequence (DNA): TGCGCCAGCAGCTTGGCCGGACCGGGGACCGGGGAGCTGTTTTTT. It translates to CASSLAGPGTGELFF. The chain has TRBV5-1 and TRBJ2-2, with D perhaps TRBD2 (5 bases). Germline assignment: CDR1 SGHRS and CDR2 YFSETQ. The V end lost 0 bases, the J end lost 5 bases, and 11 bases lay between the germline ends. The CDR3 covers 15 residues.

CDR3 nucleotide sequence: TGCGCCAGCAGCGGAAACCGGGACAGAAGCTATGGCTACACCTTC. This sequence encodes CASSGNRDRSYGYTF. The chain links TRBV5-1 to TRBJ1-2, with 7 nucleotides matching TRBD1. Germline CDR1 reads SGHRS; CDR2 reads YFSETQ. Trimming at V came to 4 bases and at J to 4 bases, leaving 10 bases not matched to a gene. The CDR3 has 15 residues.

The chain links TRBV5-1 to TRBJ2-7, with 9 nucleotides matching TRBD1. From germline, CDR1 is SGHRS and CDR2 YFSETQ. V dropped 4 bases and J dropped 2; count of bases not matched to a gene: 13. This CDR3 is 17 amino acids long. CDR3 sequence reads: CASSSFLPGQGTYEQYF. The CDR3 bases are TGCGCCAGCAGCAGCTTCCTTCCGGGACAGGGAACCTACGAGCAGTACTTC.

The chain employs TRBV7-3 and TRBJ2-3, with D tentatively TRBD2 (5 bases). The CDR3 length is 15 residues. V shed 2 bases and J shed 3 bases, with 12 bases lying between them. Per the germline V gene, CDR1 is SGHTA and CDR2 is FQGTGA. CDR3 bases: TGTGCCAGCAGCTTAGCCGGGGTGATTACAGATACGCAGTATTTT. Its protein is CASSLAGVITDTQYF.

This clone turned up a few times. The chain employs TRBV5-1 and TRBJ2-1; 13 bases map to TRBD2. Germline CDR1 is SGHRS and CDR2 is YFSETQ. This CDR3 region has 15 residues. V was pared by 0 bases and J by 9 bases, with 3 bases of the junction left unmatched. CDR3 protein: CASSLGTSGSAEQFF. CDR3 coding DNA: TGCGCCAGCAGCTTGGGGACTAGCGGGAGCGCTGAGCAGTTCTTC.

The V and J genes are TRBV6-1 and TRBJ2-2, with 10 bases fitting TRBD1. The junction had 6 bases not matched to a gene; V was cut back by 10 bases and J by 4 bases. Germline CDR1 MNHNS, CDR2 SASEGT. The CDR3 runs to 14 residues. The CDR3 loop is CATGTGVSTGELFF. As DNA, the CDR3 is TGTGCCACCGGGACAGGGGTTAGCACCGGGGAGCTGTTTTTT.

This clone is judged medium-sized. The chain links TRBV2 to TRBJ1-2, with 7 bases aligning to TRBD1. The germline V gene encodes CDR1 SNHLY and CDR2 FYNNEI. V shed 1 base, J shed 5 bases, and the junction held 7 bases outside the gene matches. This CDR3 is built from 15 residues. The CDR3 coding sequence is TGTGCCAGCAGTGAAGTGGGACAGTTTCTTTATGGCTACACCTTC. Its translation is CASSEVGQFLYGYTF. Combining the CDR3 with reference TRBV2 and TRBJ1-2 gives the whole variable domain EPEVTQTPSHQVTQMGQEVILRCVPISNHLYFYWYRQILGQKVEFLVSFYNNEISEKSEIFDDQFSVERPDGSNFTLKIRSTKLEDSAMYFCASSEVGQFLYGYTFGSGTRLTVV.

V usage is TRBV5-4 and J usage is TRBJ1-6; 7 bases are a match to TRBD1. Germline trimming cut 4 bases from V and 10 bases from J; bases unmatched to any gene: 11. The V gene's germline CDR1 is SGHNT and CDR2 YYREEE (reference sequence). The CDR3 contains 15 residues. The DNA of the CDR3 is TGTGCCAGCAGCGGAGAGGGGGCGCCGGGATCACCCCTCCACTTT. This encodes CASSGEGAPGSPLHF.

The chain links TRBV5-1 to TRBJ2-3; perhaps TRBD2 as D (6 bases). Germline CDR1 reads SGHRS; CDR2 reads YFSETQ. This CDR3 region has 14 residues. V was shortened by 0 bases and J by 5 bases, with 10 bases between the two germline ends. This CDR3 is CASSLAIGRDTQYF. CDR3 nucleotide sequence: TGCGCCAGCAGCTTGGCCATCGGGAGAGATACGCAGTATTTT.

A single count supports this clone. The V call is TRBV5-4, the J call TRBJ1-2, with D possibly being TRBD1 (6 bases). The V gene lost 0 bases and the J gene lost 4 bases, with 13 bases spanning the gap. The germline V gene encodes CDR1 SGHNT and CDR2 YYREEE (reference sequence). The CDR3 loop spans 15 amino acids. CDR3 protein: CASSLGGQGSYGYTF. CDR3 in DNA: TGTGCCAGCAGCTTGGGAGGGCAGGGGAGCTATGGCTACACCTTC.

The V gene is TRBV20-1, the J gene TRBJ2-7, with D unclear. This CDR3 is built from 8 residues. The ends were cut back, 5 bases at V and 13 bases at J, with 9 bases in the middle. Germline V gives CDR1 DFQATT, CDR2 SNEGSKA (reference sequence). CDR3 coding DNA: TGCAGTGCTCCCTGCAGTTACTTC. This codes for CSAPCSYF.

The V gene is TRBV5-1, the J gene TRBJ1-4; TRBD1 agrees at 9 bases. Germline CDR1 is SGHRS and CDR2 is YFSETQ. The length of the CDR3 is 16 residues. V lost 3 bases and J lost 5; bases outside the gene matches: 8. CDR3 nucleotides: TGCGCCAGCAGCTCCTCCCCCGGGACAGGGAATGAAAAACTGTTTTTT. Its protein is CASSSSPGTGNEKLFF.

The chain is built from TRBV6-1 and TRBJ2-7; D gene uncertain. The CDR3 runs 12 residues. The germline V gene has CDR1 MNHNS and CDR2 SASEGT. V was pared by 2 bases and J by 2 bases, with 4 bases between. CDR3 coding DNA: TGTGCCAGCAGTGAACCCCCCTACGAGCAGTACTTC. Its protein product is CASSEPPYEQYF.

V usage is TRBV7-2 and J usage is TRBJ2-3; tentative D call: TRBD2 (6 bases). V was cut by 1 base and J by 2 bases, with 10 bases left in between. Germline CDR1 SGHTA, CDR2 FQGNSA. This CDR3 has 15 amino acids. The CDR3 region has the DNA TGTGCCAGCAGCTTAGATACTAGCTTCACAGATACGCAGTATTTT. This codes for CASSLDTSFTDTQYF.

The count of this clone is one. The chain is built from TRBV4-1 and TRBJ2-7; 15 positions match TRBD2. V lost 2 bases and J lost 3; bases outside the gene matches: 5. Per the germline V gene, CDR1 is MGHRA and CDR2 is YSYEKL. This CDR3 spans 17 amino acids. This CDR3 reads CASSQSGLAGGLYEQYF. The CDR3 DNA reads TGCGCCAGCAGCCAATCGGGACTAGCGGGAGGACTCTACGAGCAGTACTTC.

This clone was counted only a few times. The rearrangement uses TRBV7-2 and TRBJ1-2; D is unclear. The CDR3 has 12 residues. Trimming shortened V by 2 bases and J by 4 bases, and 5 bases separated the two germline ends. Germline V gene data show CDR1 as SGHTA and CDR2 as FQGNSA. CDR3 DNA: TGTGCCAGCAGCTTACCTGGCTATGGCTACACCTTC. This translates into CASSLPGYGYTF.

V is TRBV6-1 and J is TRBJ1-4; D is unclear. The germline V and J ends were trimmed by 5 bases and 5 bases, with 12 bases remaining between them. CDR1 MNHNS and CDR2 SASEGT come from the germline V gene. This CDR3 is 14 amino acids long. This chain's CDR3 is CASSLSGTNEKLFF. The CDR3 DNA reads TGTGCCAGCAGTCTATCCGGAACAAATGAAAAACTGTTTTTT.

The chain uses TRBV4-1 and TRBJ2-5, with TRBD2 matching over 9 bases. The CDR3 extends over 15 amino acids. The germline gives CDR1 MGHRA, CDR2 YSYEKL. Trimming at V came to 6 bases and at J to 2 bases, leaving 7 bases not matched to a gene. CDR3 bases: TGCGCCAGCAGGCGAGCGGGAGGCGATCAAGAGACCCAGTACTTC. The encoded protein is CASRRAGGDQETQYF.

V is TRBV19 and J is TRBJ1-5; D is unresolved. Trimming removed 2 bases at V and 0 bases at J, with 11 bases between. Looked up from germline, CDR1 is LNHDA and CDR2 is SQIVND (reference sequence). CDR3 size: 16 residues. The CDR3 reads CASSISLDSSNQPQHF. The CDR3 DNA sequence: TGTGCCAGTAGTATATCCCTTGACTCTAGCAATCAGCCCCAGCATTTT.

This chain joins TRBV5-6 and TRBJ2-4; 7 bases agree with TRBD1. The CDR3 length is 15 residues. Germline lookup yields CDR1 SGHDT and CDR2 YYEEEE. The junction had 8 bases not matched to a gene; V was cut back by 4 bases and J by 4 bases. Written as DNA, the CDR3 is TGTGCCAGCAGCCTGCCCGGGACAGAAAAAAACATTCAGTACTTC. Its protein is CASSLPGTEKNIQYF.

The rearrangement uses TRBV30 and TRBJ2-3; 8 bases align to TRBD2. The CDR3 length is 14 residues. Losses at the gene ends were 0 bases for V and 3 bases for J; bases not matched to a gene: 2. From germline, CDR1 is GTSNPN and CDR2 SVGIG (reference sequence). In nucleotides, the CDR3 is TGTGCCTGGAGTGTACGCGGGGGGACAGATACGCAGTATTTT. It encodes CAWSVRGGTDTQYF.

The V call is TRBV4-1, the J call TRBJ2-5; 9 bases agree with TRBD1. V was clipped by 0 bases and J by 5 bases; unmatched bases: 10. The CDR3 totals 17 residues. Germline CDR1 and CDR2: MGHRA and YSYEKL. CDR3 DNA: TGCGCCAGCAGCCAAGAGATAGGGGACAGGGAGGCGGAGACCCAGTACTTC. Residues: CASSQEIGDREAETQYF.

The CDR3 loop is CAISSGDSYGYTF. CDR3 coding DNA: TGTGCCATCAGCTCGGGGGATTCCTATGGCTACACCTTC. The chain carries TRBV10-3 and TRBJ1-2; D is possibly TRBD1 (5 bases). Germline V CDR1 and CDR2: ENHRY, SYGVKD. This CDR3 comprises 13 residues. With 6 bases removed from V and 4 bases from J, the gap between germline ends came to 12 bases.

The sample holds one count of this clone. V gene TRBV18 combines with J gene TRBJ2-7, with D tentatively TRBD1 (6 bases). Germline V CDR1 and CDR2: KGHSH, LQKENI. Trimming left V 1 base short and J 0 bases short, with 16 bases between. The CDR3 has 17 residues. CDR3 loop: CASSPLVRGMISYEQYF. In DNA form, the CDR3 reads TGTGCCAGCTCACCACTTGTCAGGGGAATGATCTCCTACGAGCAGTACTTC.

The chain joins TRBV29-1 to TRBJ2-3, with D perhaps matching TRBD2 (7 bases). The CDR3 totals 14 residues. The V gene's germline CDR1 is SQVTM and CDR2 ANQGSEA. Trimming removed 4 bases from V and 2 bases from J, with 13 bases in between. The CDR3, as DNA: TGCAGCGTTGTGCGGGGGCCCTTCACAGATACGCAGTATTTT. It specifies CSVVRGPFTDTQYF.